The rows below give T cell receptor beta chains drawn from one sample of a study of identical twins. Each CDR3 protein is one row after TCRdb ran MiXCR on the 5' RACE reads. Seen here are fewer than 650,000 distinct CDR3 sequences, about 7.1% observed once, and the top ten hold about 1.6%. Separately, the same data were catalogued under a study of yellow fever vaccine responses in identical twins.

The sequenced sample consisted of PBMCs. These receptors all stem from a woman aged 18-35 years in good health. Each CDR3 is given with its conserved first and last residue. The D gene is left open where the match is weak. The size field is filled for only some rows; it gives once, few, many or a size class.

j_call d_call clone_size v_call cdr3_nt cdr3_aa
TRBJ1-1 NA NA TRBV20-1 TGCAGTGCTAGAAAAGGGGCAACTGAAGCTTTCTTT CSARKGATEAFF
TRBJ2-5 NA many TRBV20-1 TGCAGTGCTAGCTGGACAGTCCAAGAGACCCAGTACTTC CSASWTVQETQYF
TRBJ1-6 NA few TRBV10-3 TGTGCCATCAGTGAAGCAGGGGATAATTCACCCCTCCACTTT CAISEAGDNSPLHF
TRBJ2-3 TRBD1 many TRBV9 TGTGCCAGCAGCGTCCGGGACAGGGGTACAGATACGCAGTATTTT CASSVRDRGTDTQYF
TRBJ2-3 TRBD2 NA TRBV20-1 TGCAGTTATAGCGGGAGCGATTTATATACGCAGTATTTT CSYSGSDLYTQYF
TRBJ1-2 NA many TRBV5-1 TGCGCCAGCAGCTTGGGACCCGGGGGCCTTGGCTACACCTTC CASSLGPGGLGYTF
TRBJ2-2 TRBD2 many TRBV20-1 TGCAGTGCTAATATAGGGACTAGCAGAAACACCGGGGAGCTGTTTTTT CSANIGTSRNTGELFF
TRBJ2-3 TRBD2 NA TRBV15 TGTGCCACCAGCGGATGGGGGGGAGGTGGCACAGATACGCAGTATTTT CATSGWGGGGTDTQYF
TRBJ2-6 NA few TRBV12-3/TRBV12-4 TGTGCCAGCACCCCCCGCGCTGCAGGGGCCAACGTCCTGACTTTC CASTPRAAGANVLTF
TRBJ2-6 NA NA TRBV7-9 TGTGCCAGCAGCGCAAAACAGGGCCTCCCTGGGGCCAACGTCCTGACTTTC CASSAKQGLPGANVLTF
TRBJ2-1 NA many TRBV5-1 TGCGCCAGCAGCTTGGCCTTACAGGGGGGGAATGATGAGCAGTTCTTC CASSLALQGGNDEQFF
TRBJ2-2 NA many TRBV3-1 TGTGCCAGCAGCCACTCAGGGACGAACACCGGGGAGCTGTTTTTT CASSHSGTNTGELFF
TRBJ1-2 NA many TRBV18 TGTGCCAGCCGACCAGACCGACAAGGGACCGGACGGGGTGGCTACACCTTC CASRPDRQGTGRGGYTF
TRBJ2-7 TRBD1 NA TRBV12-5 TGTGCTAGTGGTTTGGACATCCCCGGGACAGGGTCTTCCTACGAGCAGTACTTC CASGLDIPGTGSSYEQYF
TRBJ2-5 NA few TRBV4-1 TGCGCCAGCAGCCAAGATCGGATGCCCCGGATCCAAGAGACCCAGTACTTC CASSQDRMPRIQETQYF
TRBJ2-7 NA few TRBV27 TGTGCCAGCAGTCTCTACCCCCCCGGGACCCCCTACGAGCAGTACTTC CASSLYPPGTPYEQYF
TRBJ2-2 NA many TRBV5-1 TGCGCCACCAAGGGCGGGTTGAACACCGGGGAGCTGTTTTTT CATKGGLNTGELFF
TRBJ2-1 NA NA TRBV6-1 TGTGCCAGCGCTGAGAACAGGCTTTACAATGAGCAGTTCTTC CASAENRLYNEQFF
TRBJ2-1 NA NA TRBV5-5 TGTGCCAGCAGCTACGGCAGAACGAACATCAATGAGCAGTTCTTC CASSYGRTNINEQFF
TRBJ2-6 TRBD1 few TRBV28 TGTGCCAGCAGACCCCCGGGACAGGGAATCTCTGGGGCCAACGTCCTGACTTTC CASRPPGQGISGANVLTF
TRBJ2-5 TRBD1 NA TRBV28 TGTGCCAGCAGCATCAGGGGGTCCCAGTACTTC CASSIRGSQYF
TRBJ1-5 NA few TRBV27 TGTGCCAGCAGTCCGCGGTTGGGCAATCAGCCCCAGCATTTT CASSPRLGNQPQHF
TRBJ2-1 NA many TRBV5-1 TGCGCCAGCAGCACCGGCCCAGCGGTAACCTACAATGAGCAGTTCTTC CASSTGPAVTYNEQFF
TRBJ1-1 TRBD1 few TRBV7-2 TGTGCCAGCAGCTTACGGGACAGGGTGAACACTGAAGCTTTCTTT CASSLRDRVNTEAFF
TRBJ2-2 TRBD1 many TRBV24-1 TGTGCCACCAGAGGACAGGGGGGCACCGGGGAGCTGTTTTTT CATRGQGGTGELFF
TRBJ1-2 TRBD1 few TRBV29-1 TGCAGCGTTGAAGAAGAAGGGGGCCTCAACTATGGCTACACCTTC CSVEEEGGLNYGYTF
TRBJ1-5 NA NA TRBV28 TGTGCCAGCAGTTTATGGGGGCCTAGCAATCAGCCCCAGCATTTT CASSLWGPSNQPQHF
TRBJ1-1 NA few TRBV29-1 TGCAAACCCGAGGGGTATGCTTTCTTT CKPEGYAFF
TRBJ2-2 TRBD1 many TRBV20-1 TGCAGTGCTAGAGTGGATCCGGGACAGGGATGGATGAGGGGTGGCACCGGGGAGCTGTTTTTT CSARVDPGQGWMRGGTGELFF